This passage covers 21 T cell receptor beta chains from one sample sequenced in a study of Tregs in tolerant kidney transplant recipients. No antigen has been assigned to these receptors. Recipient PBMCs carried a CFSE label and met irradiated graft donor PBMCs for approximately six days before FACS sorting. Method: immunoSEQ multiplex PCR; TCRdb's copy keeps in-frame clones and lacks some. The sample lists 15,000 to 17,000 clones, around 53% occurring once. The sample here was CD4+ T cells from blood cultured with allogeneic cells, taken before the transplant. The source of these receptors is a human patient who received a combined kidney and bone marrow transplant.

This clone was observed a handful of times. V is TRBV4-1 and J is TRBJ2-1; no definite D call. Germline CDR1 and CDR2: MGHRA and YSYEKL. The CDR3 runs 16 residues. Trimming stripped 3 bases from V and 4 bases from J, with 16 bases between. Here the CDR3 reads CASSHAKTSGYNEQFF. For the CDR3, the DNA is TGCGCCAGCAGCCACGCAAAAACCTCGGGTTACAATGAGCAGTTCTTC.

This clone has only one observation. At one end, the junction sequence differs from germline, possibly due to a read error. Distinct nucleotide sequences in the sample also encode this CDR3. The chain recombines TRBV14 with TRBJ1-6; TRBD1 matches at 7 bases. The CDR3 is made up of 17 amino acids. Germline values: CDR1 SGHDN, CDR2 FVKESK. CDR3 in amino acids: CASSYSEFRGSNSPLHF. The CDR3 bases are TGTGCCAGCAGCTACTCAGAGTTCAGGGGGAGTAATTCCCCCCTCCACTTT. Using reference TRBV14 and TRBJ1-6 for the parts outside the CDR3, the full variable domain is EAGVTQFPSHSVIEKGQTVTLRCDPISGHDNLYWYRRVMGKEIKFLLHFVKESKQDESGMPNNRFLAERTGGTYSTLKVQPAELEDSGVYFCASSYSEFRGSNSPLHFGNGTRLTVT.

This clone was seen a handful of times. This sample also contains other DNA sequences that code for the same CDR3. V gene TRBV10-3 combines with J gene TRBJ1-6, with a weak D call TRBD1 (6 bases). CDR1 is ENHRY and CDR2 is SYGVKD in the germline V gene. Trimming shortened V by 11 bases and J by 13 bases, and 21 bases separated the two germline ends. This CDR3 region has 13 residues. The CDR3 nucleotides read TGTGCCGTCCTCGGGACACCCGCCGAGCCCCTCCACTTT. The encoded protein is CAVLGTPAEPLHF.

This clone was counted between two and nine times. The rearrangement joins TRBV10-3 to TRBJ1-4, with unresolved D. Trimming pared 4 bases from V and 8 bases from J, leaving 11 bases between. The CDR3 is 13 residues long. CDR1 and CDR2 (germline): ENHRY, SYGVKD. In DNA form, the CDR3 reads TGTGCCATCAGTGGGCGGAATGGCGAAAAACTGTTTTTT. Translation gives CAISGRNGEKLFF.

This clone appeared a few times. J is TRBJ2-2 and V is TRBV5-5, with 12 positions matching TRBD2. V shed 0 bases and J 5 bases; nucleotides not matched to a gene: 2. Germline V gene sequence: CDR1 SGHKS, CDR2 YYEKEE (reference sequence). The CDR3 is 16 residues long. CDR3 DNA sequence: TGTGCCAGCAGCTTGGGGGGACTAGCGGGTACCGGGGAGCTGTTTTTT. This sequence encodes CASSLGGLAGTGELFF.

Only a few counts were recorded for this clone. The V and J genes are TRBV27 and TRBJ2-1; TRBD2 matches 8 bases. Per the germline V gene, CDR1 is MNHEY and CDR2 is SMNVEV (reference sequence). The V segment lost 4 bases and the J segment 7 bases; nucleotides outside the gene matches: 15. The CDR3 has 17 amino acids. The CDR3 here is CASSSHLRGAPRNEQFF. Here the CDR3 DNA reads TGTGCCAGCAGTTCCCACTTGCGGGGGGCCCCTAGGAATGAGCAGTTCTTC.

The chain is built from TRBV11-2 and TRBJ1-2; 9 nucleotides agree with TRBD1. The CDR3 sequence is 16 residues long. Germline V gene data show CDR1 as SGHAT and CDR2 as FQNNGV. V was clipped by 4 bases and J by 2 bases; unmatched bases: 8. The CDR3 loop is CASSSFRDRDNYGYTF. The DNA for the CDR3 is TGTGCCAGCAGCTCCTTTAGGGACAGGGACAACTATGGCTACACCTTC.

This clone was detected a few times. In DNA, the CDR3 is TGTGCCAGCAGCCACAGGGGACTAGGGAGGGGAGAGCAGTACTTC. Translating it yields CASSHRGLGRGEQYF. The chain recombines TRBV6-5 with TRBJ2-7, with D perhaps matching TRBD2 (8 bases). Trimming removed 6 bases at V and 7 bases at J, with 22 bases between. Germline-derived CDR1 and CDR2 are MNHEY and SVGAGI. The CDR3 is made up of 15 amino acids.

The chain joins TRBV7-3 to TRBJ1-1; unclear D gene. Germline loops: CDR1 SGHTA, CDR2 FQGTGA. The CDR3 is made up of 14 amino acids. Between the trimmed V and J ends, which lost 5 bases and 4 bases, there was a span of 14 bases. The DNA of the CDR3 is TGTGCCAGCAGCCCAGATGGAGGGATCACTGAAGCTTTCTTT. This sequence encodes CASSPDGGITEAFF.

Only a few counts were recorded for this clone. V gene TRBV7-8 combines with J gene TRBJ2-2; D remains unclear. With 2 bases removed from V and 5 bases from J, the gap between germline ends came to 6 bases. The CDR3 runs to 13 residues. CDR1 SGHVS and CDR2 FQNEAQ come from the germline V gene. The CDR3, as DNA: TGTGCCAGCAGCTTACGAACTACCGGGGAGCTGTTTTTT. The encoded protein is CASSLRTTGELFF.

The chain couples TRBV11-3 to TRBJ1-1; 11 nucleotides match TRBD1. Germline values: CDR1 SGHNT, CDR2 YENEEA. Germline trimming cut 1 base from V and 4 bases from J; bases unmatched to any gene: 2. This CDR3 is 15 amino acids long. Here the CDR3 DNA reads TGTGCCAGCAGCTTAGTGGGGACAGGGGGCACTGAAGCTTTCTTT. As protein: CASSLVGTGGTEAFF.

The count of this clone is one. The chain is built from TRBV7-2 and TRBJ1-2; 8 bases are shared with TRBD1. The V gene end was trimmed by 6 bases and the J gene end by 8 bases; junction bases not matched to a gene: 5. The CDR3 is made up of 12 amino acids. Germline CDR1 SGHTA, CDR2 FQGNSA. Here the CDR3 DNA reads TGTGCCAGCAGACCCGACAGGGGCGGCTACACCTTC. This encodes CASRPDRGGYTF.

The rearrangement uses TRBV4-1 and TRBJ2-3; D ambiguous. CDR1 and CDR2 from the germline V gene are MGHRA and YSYEKL. The CDR3 runs 13 residues. V was shortened by 9 bases and J by 2 bases, with 12 bases between the two germline ends. The CDR3 loop reads CASQRTLTDTQYF. The CDR3 DNA sequence: TGCGCCAGTCAGCGTACCCTCACAGATACGCAGTATTTT.

This clone was observed a handful of times. The rearrangement links TRBV4-2 to TRBJ2-1; TRBD1 matches 7 bases. The length of the CDR3 is 16 residues. J lost 0 bases, V lost 1 base, and 3 bases had no gene match. Per germline, CDR1 LGHNA and CDR2 YNFKEQ. CDR3 nucleotide sequence: TGTGCCAGCAGCCAAGTGGGGACAGCCTCCTACAATGAGCAGTTCTTC. Translating gives CASSQVGTASYNEQFF.

This chain connects TRBV25-1 to TRBJ2-5; TRBD2 agrees at 13 bases. The DNA end favors TRBJ2-7, so the J call may be wrong. Germline V gene data show CDR1 as MGHDK and CDR2 as SYGVNS. CDR3 length: 17 residues. CDR3: CASSEFRTSGSPYEQYF. CDR3 DNA: TGTGCCAGCAGTGAGTTCCGGACTAGCGGGAGTCCATACGAGCAGTACTTC.

The chain has TRBV9 and TRBJ2-7, with 10 nucleotides matching TRBD2. From germline, CDR1 is SGDLS and CDR2 YYNGEE. The CDR3 is made up of 16 amino acids. With 4 bases clipped from V and 5 bases from J, the junction kept 12 bases outside the gene matches. CDR3 bases: TGTGCCAGCAGCTTTACCGGGACTAGCGCCGCCCACGAGCAGTACTTC. Protein product: CASSFTGTSAAHEQYF. Variable domain in full (rest from reference TRBV9 and TRBJ2-7): DSGVTQTPKHLITATGQRVTLRCSPRSGDLSVYWYQQSLDQGLQFLIQYYNGEERAKGNILERFSAQQFPDLHSELNLSSLELGDSALYFCASSFTGTSAAHEQYFGPGTRLTVT.

This clone turned up a few times. The rearrangement links TRBV30 to TRBJ1-5, with a weak D call TRBD1 (6 bases). CDR3 length: 14 amino acids. V gave up 0 bases and J gave up 6 bases, with 12 bases separating them. The V gene's germline CDR1 is GTSNPN and CDR2 SVGIG (reference sequence). The CDR3 here is CAWSVNRAVQPQHF. The CDR3 DNA follows: TGTGCCTGGAGTGTAAACAGGGCGGTTCAGCCCCAGCATTTT.

The rearrangement uses TRBV11-1 and TRBJ1-1; D not resolved. The germline CDR1 and CDR2 sequences are SGHAT and FQDESV (reference sequence). V was cut by 7 bases and J by 3 bases, with 9 bases left in between. The CDR3 is 12 residues long. The CDR3 coding sequence is TGTGCCAGCACCGACACAGACACTGAAGCTTTCTTT. Translating gives CASTDTDTEAFF.

This clone was seen more than once but under ten times. The chain is built from TRBV2 and TRBJ2-3; 7 bases align to TRBD2. Germline V gives CDR1 SNHLY, CDR2 FYNNEI. V lost 6 bases to trimming and J lost 4 bases; unmatched junction nucleotides: 4. The CDR3 is made up of 13 amino acids. The CDR3 loop reads CASRRLAPDTQYF. In nucleotides, the CDR3 is TGTGCCAGCAGGCGACTAGCCCCAGATACGCAGTATTTT.

The rearrangement uses TRBV5-1 and TRBJ1-1; tentative D call: TRBD1 (6 bases). The CDR3 extends over 16 amino acids. CDR1 is SGHRS, CDR2 YFSETQ, per germline. The V and J ends lost 4 bases and 2 bases respectively, with 18 bases between them. The CDR3 DNA reads as TGCGCCAGCAGCGGAACAGGGAGCGGGGGAAACACTGAAGCTTTCTTT. This encodes CASSGTGSGGNTEAFF. Full variable domain (outside the CDR3, taken from reference TRBV5-1 and TRBJ1-1): KAGVTQTPRYLIKTRGQQVTLSCSPISGHRSVSWYQQTPGQGLQFLFEYFSETQRNKGNFPGRFSGRQFSNSRSEMNVSTLELGDSALYLCASSGTGSGGNTEAFFGQGTRLTVV.

The chain employs TRBV4-1 and TRBJ2-7; 14 nucleotides line up with TRBD2. This CDR3 region has 16 residues. Germline lookup yields CDR1 MGHRA and CDR2 YSYEKL. Trimming removed 4 bases from V and 5 bases from J; junction bases left unmatched: 7. The CDR3 is CASSPWTSGGTHEQYF. Here the CDR3 DNA reads TGCGCCAGCAGCCCGTGGACTAGCGGGGGGACCCACGAGCAGTACTTC.